This T cell receptor beta chain was sequenced during a study of blood T cell repertoires in COVID-19. At the level of the study: There were acute and convalescent COVID-19 samples, and they came from the United States, Italy and Spain. In each case, the material was cDNA or gDNA derived from T cells, B-cell-depleted T cells, or PBMCs.

In the authors' workflow: The authors estimated nucleated cell counts from reference gene primer amplification. Clones were sequenced by immunoSEQ multiplex PCR, and TCRdb holds only the in-frame ones, with some missing. V, J and clone size are those of that table, while D and trimming were read from the DNA. Of 70,000 to 90,000 clones detected, roughly 90% appear once; the ten largest clones hold less than 9.5%. This CDR3 has 13 residues. CDR1 MNHEY and CDR2 SVGAGI come from the germline V gene. After removal of 5 bases from V and 6 bases from J, the junction contained 4 bases not matched to a gene.

The chain combines TRBV6-5 with TRBJ2-1; 7 nucleotides match TRBD2. This sequence was found in a man aged 55-75 years with acute or convalescent COVID-19. Input material: peripheral blood. The CDR3: CASSLLASNEQFF. The DNA for the CDR3 is TGTGCCAGCAGTCTACTAGCGAGCAATGAGCAGTTCTTC.